These 29 T cell receptor beta chains share one sample of origin, sequenced in a study of early T cells in non-severe SARS-CoV-2 infection. TCRdb analysed the 5' RACE reads with MiXCR anew, one entry per CDR3 protein. Of fewer than 25,000 distinct CDR3 sequences in the sample, approximately 4.3% were seen once. The sequenced material came from whole blood. These receptors originate from an adult who was a healthcare worker with PCR-confirmed SARS-CoV-2 infection or an uninfected control (not recorded which).

This clonotype was counted many times. The chain joins TRBV11-2 to TRBJ2-7, with TRBD1 matching 9 bases. CDR3 length: 14 amino acids. Losses at the gene ends were 2 bases for V and 3 bases for J; bases not matched to a gene: 2. In germline, CDR1 is SGHAT, CDR2 FQNNGV. The CDR3 nucleotides read TGTGCCAGCAGCTTACACAGGGGGCTCTACGAGCAGTACTTC. Translation gives CASSLHRGLYEQYF.

This clonotype was observed a handful of times. The chain combines TRBV6-5 with TRBJ2-7; no definite D call. V shed 8 bases and J shed 0 bases, with 8 bases lying between them. CDR1 is MNHEY and CDR2 is SVGAGI in the germline V gene. This CDR3 is 12 amino acids long. This CDR3 is CASRRNSYEQYF. CDR3 nucleotides: TGTGCCAGCCGCAGGAACTCCTACGAGCAGTACTTC.

This clonotype was picked up many times. The chain is built from TRBV25-1 and TRBJ2-3, with TRBD2 identical over 7 bases. This CDR3 comprises 15 residues. Germline CDR1 MGHDK, CDR2 SYGVNS. With V trimmed by 3 bases and J by 6 bases, 9 bases remained unmatched. In nucleotides, the CDR3 is TGTGCCAGCAGTGATTCGGCGGGAGCGGCCGATACGCAGTATTTT. Translating gives CASSDSAGAADTQYF.

The chain links TRBV29-1 to TRBJ2-3, with unresolved D. The germline V gene encodes CDR1 SQVTM and CDR2 ANQGSEA. V shed 4 bases and J shed 2 bases, with 4 bases lying between them. There are 11 residues in the CDR3. The CDR3 coding sequence is TGCAGCGTTGGACACACAGATACGCAGTATTTT. The encoded protein is CSVGHTDTQYF.

Ten or more counts support this clonotype. The chain links TRBV28 to TRBJ2-7, with 12 bases matching TRBD2. CDR1 is MDHEN and CDR2 is SYDVKM in the germline V gene. V was clipped by 4 bases and J by 2 bases; unmatched bases: 6. This CDR3 has 16 residues. Written as DNA, the CDR3 is TGTGCCAGCAGTTCGCCCGCTAGCGGGAGGGCCTACGAGCAGTACTTC. Translated, it gives CASSSPASGRAYEQYF.

The rearrangement joins TRBV9 to TRBJ2-2; TRBD2 agrees at 8 bases. The CDR3 totals 15 residues. Trimming cost V 3 bases and J 5 bases; bases outside gene matches: 6. Germline assignment: CDR1 SGDLS and CDR2 YYNGEE. Written as DNA, the CDR3 is TGTGCCAGCAGCGGAATAGCGGGACGGACCGGGGAGCTGTTTTTT. It encodes CASSGIAGRTGELFF.

The rearrangement links TRBV11-2 to TRBJ2-3; a weak D match, TRBD2 (6 bases). Germline V lookup: CDR1 SGHAT, CDR2 FQNNGV. The CDR3 contains 14 residues. Trimming stripped 5 bases from V and 2 bases from J, with 11 bases between. The CDR3 DNA reads TGTGCCAGCAGCCGTAGCGGTCCCACAGATACGCAGTATTTT. This encodes CASSRSGPTDTQYF.

There are many counts of this clonotype. This chain connects TRBV6-6 to TRBJ2-5, with 11 bases fitting TRBD2. CDR1 and CDR2 from the germline V gene are MNHNY and SVGAGI (reference sequence). CDR3 length equals 15 residues. Trimming cost V 6 bases and J 3 bases; bases outside gene matches: 6. The CDR3 is CASRSLAGGKETQYF. The CDR3 bases are TGTGCCAGCAGATCCTTAGCGGGGGGGAAAGAGACCCAGTACTTC.

This clonotype was found a few times. Here the CDR3 reads CASSLTDSSYEQYF. The CDR3 DNA is TGTGCCAGCAGCTTGACAGACTCCTCCTACGAGCAGTACTTC. The chain couples TRBV7-9 to TRBJ2-7; TRBD1 is a possible D gene (5 bases). The germline CDR1 and CDR2 sequences are SEHNR and FQNEAQ (reference sequence). V was clipped by 3 bases and J by 0 bases, with 9 bases between them. The length of the CDR3 is 14 residues. Supplemented by reference TRBV7-9 and TRBJ2-7, the full variable domain reads DTGVSQNPRHKITKRGQNVTFRCDPISEHNRLYWYRQTLGQGPEFLTYFQNEAQLEKSRLLSDRFSAERPKGSFSTLEIQRTEQGDSAMYLCASSLTDSSYEQYFGPGTRLTVT.

This clonotype was picked up many times. The rearrangement uses TRBV5-4 and TRBJ1-4; 7 bases are shared with TRBD1. CDR3 length equals 16 residues. Germline assignment: CDR1 SGHNT and CDR2 YYREEE (reference sequence). With V trimmed by 3 bases and J by 0 bases, 5 bases remained unmatched. The CDR3 DNA reads as TGTGCCAGCAGCTCTTACAGGGGTTCAACTAATGAAAAACTGTTTTTT. Translation: CASSSYRGSTNEKLFF.

This clonotype was observed at least ten times. The chain couples TRBV20-1 to TRBJ1-3, with D possibly TRBD1 on 5 matching bases. Between the trimmed V and J ends, which lost 7 bases and 7 bases, there was a span of 11 bases. CDR3 length: 11 residues. Looked up from germline, CDR1 is DFQATT and CDR2 is SNEGSKA (reference sequence). The CDR3 protein is CSGGAWNTIYF. Written as DNA, the CDR3 is TGCAGTGGGGGCGCCTGGAACACCATATATTTT.

The table lists this clonotype with a few counts. The chain employs TRBV28 and TRBJ2-7, with 8 bases lining up with TRBD1. Germline V gene lookup returns CDR1 MDHEN and CDR2 SYDVKM. The CDR3 sequence is 14 residues long. J gave up 6 bases and V 5 bases, and 9 bases lay outside the gene matches. The CDR3: CASSPGQGPREQYF. DNA of the CDR3: TGTGCCAGCAGTCCTGGACAGGGACCCCGCGAGCAGTACTTC.

This clonotype appeared many times. The rearrangement joins TRBV18 to TRBJ1-5, with D possibly TRBD1 on 5 matching bases. Germline V CDR1 and CDR2: KGHSH, LQKENI. Trimming left V 4 bases short and J 0 bases short, with 10 bases between. CDR3 size: 15 residues. As DNA, the CDR3 is TGTGCCAGCTCACTGGACACCTATAGCAATCAGCCCCAGCATTTT. This translates into CASSLDTYSNQPQHF. Full variable domain (outside the CDR3, taken from reference TRBV18 and TRBJ1-5): NAGVMQNPRHLVRRRGQEARLRCSPMKGHSHVYWYRQLPEEGLKFMVYLQKENIIDESGMPKERFSAEFPKEGPSILRIQQVVRGDSAAYFCASSLDTYSNQPQHFGDGTRLSIL.

There are a few counts of this clonotype. The rearrangement joins TRBV7-9 to TRBJ2-6; no definite D call. Germline V gene data show CDR1 as SEHNR and CDR2 as FQNEAQ (reference sequence). The CDR3 totals 14 residues. Trimming took off 2 bases at V and 5 bases at J, with 7 bases between the two ends. CDR3 sequence: CASSLPGRANVLTF. CDR3 coding DNA: TGTGCCAGCAGCTTACCGGGTAGGGCCAACGTCCTGACTTTC.

Many counts were recorded for this clonotype. The chain has TRBV27 and TRBJ1-1; unclear D gene. CDR1 is MNHEY and CDR2 is SMNVEV in the germline V gene (reference sequence). CDR3 length equals 13 residues. Trimming left V 4 bases short and J 0 bases short, with 6 bases between. The CDR3 protein is CASSSLLNTEAFF. CDR3 coding DNA: TGTGCCAGCAGTTCCCTCCTGAACACTGAAGCTTTCTTT.

This chain joins TRBV20-1 and TRBJ2-2, with TRBD2 matching over 10 bases. The trim removed 6 bases at V and 3 bases at J, leaving 7 bases unmatched. Germline CDR1 reads DFQATT; CDR2 reads SNEGSKA (reference sequence). The CDR3 runs to 15 residues. The CDR3 coding sequence is TGCAGTGCCACTCCGGGACTAGCGTACACCGGGGAGCTGTTTTTT. Protein: CSATPGLAYTGELFF.

As regards this clonotype: An end of the junction does not agree with germline; a read error may underlie this. The V gene is TRBV11-3, the J gene TRBJ2-2, with D maybe TRBD2 (6 bases). Germline V gene sequence: CDR1 SGHNT, CDR2 YENEEA. This CDR3 has 16 amino acids. The CDR3 here is CTSSPRGGPNTGELFF. The CDR3, as DNA: TGTACCAGCAGCCCTCGGGGAGGCCCGAACACCGGGGAGCTGTTTTTT.

This clonotype has at least ten counts. This chain uses TRBV7-2 with TRBJ2-5; TRBD2 matches at 15 bases. The CDR3 runs to 15 residues. The germline V gene encodes CDR1 SGHTA and CDR2 FQGNSA. V trimming: 4 bases; J trimming: 13 bases; junction bases outside the gene matches: 10. Written as DNA, the CDR3 is TGTGCCAGCAGCTCAACCGGGACTAGCGGGGGGACGTGGTACTTC. Translating it yields CASSSTGTSGGTWYF.

This clonotype was seen repeatedly, ten times or more. The genes are TRBV13 and TRBJ2-3, with 7 nucleotides matching TRBD2. V gave up 5 bases and J gave up 6 bases; unmatched junction bases: 2. The length of the CDR3 is 12 residues. Germline loops: CDR1 PRHDT, CDR2 FYEKMQ (reference sequence). This CDR3 reads CASSPGGDTQYF. In DNA, the CDR3 is TGTGCCAGCAGCCCCGGGGGGGATACGCAGTATTTT.

This clonotype was recorded at least ten times. The chain couples TRBV6-1 to TRBJ2-3, with D maybe TRBD2 (6 bases). CDR1 is MNHNS and CDR2 is SASEGT in the germline V gene. V was pared by 7 bases and J by 2 bases, with 10 bases between. The CDR3 is 13 amino acids. CDR3 bases: TGTGCCAGCACCCGGGACTTCACAGATACGCAGTATTTT. Translation gives CASTRDFTDTQYF.

This clonotype came up many times. The rearrangement uses TRBV12-3 or TRBV12-4 and TRBJ2-7; 14 bases match TRBD2. V was pared by 3 bases and J by 1 base, with 2 bases of the junction left unmatched. This CDR3 spans 16 amino acids. The CDR3 sequence is CASSFRLAGGSYEQYF. For the CDR3, the DNA is TGTGCCAGCAGTTTCCGACTAGCGGGGGGGTCCTACGAGCAGTACTTC.

The table lists this clonotype with many counts. The chain recombines TRBV20-1 with TRBJ2-7, with 8 bases fitting TRBD2. The CDR3 is 15 amino acids. V lost 3 bases, J lost 0 bases, and 7 bases stayed unmatched. From germline, CDR1 is DFQATT and CDR2 SNEGSKA (reference sequence). For the CDR3, the DNA is TGCAGTGCTAGGGTCTGGCGGGAGGCCTCCTACGAGCAGTACTTC. The encoded protein is CSARVWREASYEQYF.

This clonotype was seen only a few times. The chain combines TRBV7-3 with TRBJ2-2; 16 bases align to TRBD2. The CDR3 has 19 amino acids. Losses at the gene ends were 4 bases for V and 3 bases for J; bases not matched to a gene: 8. CDR1 is SGHTA and CDR2 is FQGTGA in the germline V gene. Here the CDR3 DNA reads TGTGCCAGCAGCTCGGGACTAGCGGGAGGGCCCATGGACACCGGGGAGCTGTTTTTT. Amino acids: CASSSGLAGGPMDTGELFF.

This clonotype was counted ten times or more. The chain joins TRBV20-1 to TRBJ2-5; 9 nucleotides line up with TRBD2. V shed 6 bases, J shed 5 bases, and the junction held 10 bases outside the gene matches. The CDR3 runs to 14 residues. The germline CDR1 and CDR2 sequences are DFQATT and SNEGSKA (reference sequence). The CDR3 region is CSATPGLAGETQYF. CDR3 sequence (DNA): TGCAGTGCCACCCCGGGACTAGCAGGGGAGACCCAGTACTTC.

This clonotype came up a few times. CDR3 amino acids: CASNGVSGHHLSTNEKLFF. The CDR3 DNA sequence: TGTGCCAGCAATGGAGTTTCGGGACACCATCTCTCAACTAATGAAAAACTGTTTTTT. V and J are TRBV7-9 and TRBJ1-4, with D maybe TRBD1 (6 bases). The CDR3 has 19 residues. V was clipped by 7 bases and J by 0 bases, with 24 bases between them. Germline values: CDR1 SEHNR, CDR2 FQNEAQ (reference sequence).

This clonotype showed up just a few times. The chain combines TRBV4-2 with TRBJ2-3; 10 nucleotides align to TRBD2. Trimming cost V 6 bases and J 4 bases; bases outside gene matches: 7. The CDR3 is 15 residues long. Germline CDR1 reads LGHNA; CDR2 reads YNFKEQ. The CDR3 DNA is TGTGCCAGCAGTAGAGCGGGAGGGGTGGCAGATACGCAGTATTTT. Its protein is CASSRAGGVADTQYF.

The chain employs TRBV14 and TRBJ1-1; D is possibly TRBD1 (6 bases). CDR3 length equals 16 residues. CDR1 is SGHDN, CDR2 FVKESK, per germline. The V end was cut by 0 bases, the J end by 5 bases, with 16 bases between. CDR3 sequence reads: CASSQDWTASWTEAFF. CDR3 nucleotides: TGTGCCAGCAGCCAAGATTGGACAGCCTCCTGGACTGAAGCTTTCTTT.

This clonotype came up many times. J is TRBJ2-5 and V is TRBV5-1; 7 bases align to TRBD1. The CDR3 has 16 residues. Germline loops: CDR1 SGHRS, CDR2 YFSETQ. Germline trimming cut 4 bases from V and 2 bases from J; bases unmatched to any gene: 11. CDR3 nucleotides: TGCGCCAGCAGCACCGGACAGGCCAAAACACAAGAGACCCAGTACTTC. Its translation: CASSTGQAKTQETQYF.

This clonotype came up many times. The chain carries TRBV7-6 and TRBJ2-7; 9 nucleotides agree with TRBD1. J was trimmed by 5 bases and V by 4 bases; bases with no gene match: 6. This CDR3 has 14 amino acids. Per germline, CDR1 SGHVS and CDR2 FNYEAQ. In DNA, the CDR3 is TGTGCCAGCAGCTCGGGACAGGGAGGAAACGAGCAGTACTTC. This sequence encodes CASSSGQGGNEQYF.